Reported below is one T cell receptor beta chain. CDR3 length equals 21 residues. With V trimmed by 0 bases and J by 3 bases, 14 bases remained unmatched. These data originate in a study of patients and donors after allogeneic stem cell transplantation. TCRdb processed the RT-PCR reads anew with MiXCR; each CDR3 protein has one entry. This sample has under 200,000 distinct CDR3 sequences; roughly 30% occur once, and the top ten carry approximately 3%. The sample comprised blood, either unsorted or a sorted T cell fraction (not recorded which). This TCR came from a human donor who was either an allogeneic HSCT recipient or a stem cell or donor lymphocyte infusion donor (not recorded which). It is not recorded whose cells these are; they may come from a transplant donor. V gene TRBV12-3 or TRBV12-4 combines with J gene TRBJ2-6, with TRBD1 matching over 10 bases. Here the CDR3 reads CASSLAGRGQGRPGGANVLTF. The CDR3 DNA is TGTGCCAGCAGTTTAGCGGGTAGGGGACAGGGGCGCCCGGGTGGGGCCAACGTCCTGACTTTC.